The clone carrying this T cell receptor (beta chain) was recorded at least ten times. Its antigen is not identified. The data stem from a study of T cells in Graves' hyperthyroidism and ophthalmopathy. Points from the study as a whole: Separation of ophthalmopathy from stable hyperthyroidism was achieved by a 13 V-J model. Blood held most thyroid clonotypes expanded above 0.001 frequency.

The investigators amplified TCR beta CDR3 regions from RNA transcripts. A set of HTBI primers served as the primers for a first-round RT-PCR of the TCR CDR3. TCRdb passed the multiplex PCR reads through MiXCR, listing each CDR3 protein once. Among around 350,000 distinct CDR3 sequences, around 14% were seen once, and the ten largest hold 9.2%. V was clipped by 4 bases and J by 6 bases, with 8 bases between them. The CDR3 extends over 12 amino acids. CDR1 is SGHTA and CDR2 is FQGNSA in the germline V gene. Patients with uncontrolled infections, other autoimmune diseases, pregnancy or lactation were excluded. The diagnostic basis comprised clinical symptoms, serum thyroxine and TRAb, thyroid ultrasound and orbital computed tomography.

The sample consisted of blood. The V and J genes are TRBV7-2 and TRBJ2-3; D may be TRBD2 (5 bases). This clonotype was obtained from a woman aged 18-29 years with Graves' hyperthyroidism. CDR3 loop: CASSSPGDTQYF. The CDR3 DNA reads TGTGCCAGCAGCTCCCCGGGGGATACGCAGTATTTT.